The rows below give T cell receptor beta chains drawn from one sample of a study of early T cells in non-severe SARS-CoV-2 infection. TCRdb fed the 5' RACE reads into MiXCR, producing one record per CDR3 protein. The table records tens of thousands of distinct CDR3 sequences, roughly 10% of them present only once. Material: whole blood. These receptors all stem from an adult who was a healthcare worker with PCR-confirmed SARS-CoV-2 infection or an uninfected control (not recorded which). Both conserved end residues are part of each CDR3. D genes are given only for firm matches. Clone size is shown for a subset of rows, as once, few, many or a class of expanded clone.

TRBJ2-3	few	.	TRBV12-3/TRBV12-4	TGTGCCAGCAGTTCGACAGCGCTTAGCACAGATACGCAGTATTTT	CASSSTALSTDTQYF
TRBJ2-2	many	TRBD2	TRBV20-1	TGCAGTGCTTTGACTAGCGGTTCTACCGGGGAGCTGTTTTTT	CSALTSGSTGELFF
TRBJ2-5	.	TRBD2	TRBV27	TGTGCCAGCAGAAAACTAGTGGGAGGGCCTCGGGAGACCCAGTACTTC	CASRKLVGGPRETQYF
TRBJ1-5	.	.	TRBV20-1	TGCAGTGCTACTAGGACAAGGGGCTCCCAGCATTTT	CSATRTRGSQHF
TRBJ2-7	many	TRBD1	TRBV9	TGTGCCAGCAGCCCCAGTTGGACAGGGGCCACCTTTAGAGACGAGCAGTACTTC	CASSPSWTGATFRDEQYF
TRBJ2-5	many	TRBD2	TRBV5-1	TGCGCCAGCAGCTTGGTGGCTAGCGGGGGGCAAGAGACCCAGTACTTC	CASSLVASGGQETQYF
TRBJ2-1	few	.	TRBV20-1	TGCAGTGCCCACCGGGCTAGCAGCTACAATGAGCAGTTCTTC	CSAHRASSYNEQFF
TRBJ1-5	.	.	TRBV28	TGTGCCAGCAGTTTATTATCACAGCCCCAGCATTTT	CASSLLSQPQHF
TRBJ2-5	.	TRBD2	TRBV7-7	TGTGCTAGCAGCGCCCGACTAGCGGGAGGAGCGTCACAACGGGAGACCCAGTACTTC	CASSARLAGGASQRETQYF
TRBJ2-4	many	TRBD2	TRBV6-1	TGTGCCAGCAGTGTGTCCAGGGAGGGAAACATTCAGTACTTC	CASSVSREGNIQYF
TRBJ2-4	many	.	TRBV19	TGTGCCAGTAGTCCACGGGACATTTCTCCCAAAAACATTCAGTACTTC	CASSPRDISPKNIQYF
TRBJ2-1	few	.	TRBV30	TGTGCCTGGAGTGTACAGGGCCAATCCTACAATGAGCAGTTCTTC	CAWSVQGQSYNEQFF
TRBJ2-6	few	.	TRBV13	TGTGCCAGCAGCGCGAGAGAATCTGGGGCCAACGTCCTGACTTTC	CASSARESGANVLTF